This T cell receptor beta chain was retrieved from a study of CD8+ T cells in alopecia areata. Overall study findings and caveats: Clonality in the scalp and expanded CD8+ clones ranked among the top 100 were significantly decreased by tofacitinib. Tofacitinib did not eliminate many expanded lesional clones from scalp or blood.

About this clone itself: What it recognizes is unknown.

The authors extracted RNA and reverse transcribed it into cDNA as the sequencing template. The method was immunoSEQ multiplex PCR; TCRdb's version includes in-frame clones alone and lacks a portion of them. The sample shows about 110,000 clones, about 59% of them seen only once. Treatment specified: oral pan-JAK inhibitor, 5-10 mg twice daily. Alopecia areata patients had lesional scalp punch biopsies and peripheral blood taken from them. Separation by sorting yielded CD4+ and CD8+ T cells from PBMCs. CDR1 and CDR2 from the germline V gene are MNHNY and SVGAGI (reference sequence). The CDR3 is 14 residues long. Trimming shortened V by 4 bases and J by 0 bases, and 10 bases separated the two germline ends.

This specimen was CD8+ T cells sorted from blood, taken at week 24, from a patient treated with tofacitinib. The TCR was taken from a human donor with alopecia areata. This chain uses TRBV6-6 with TRBJ2-7; perhaps TRBD1 as D (6 bases). The CDR3 protein is CASSSRDTSYEQYF. In nucleotides, the CDR3 is TGTGCCAGCAGTTCCCGGGACACCTCCTACGAGCAGTACTTC.